This TCR beta chain emerged from a study of T-cell reconstitution after alpha-beta-depleted transplantation in children listed by TCRdb under 2016. About the full investigation: The study quantitatively tracked T-cell immune reconstitution after TCRalphabeta/CD19-depleted allogeneic hematopoietic cell transplantation in children using TCR repertoire profiling.

The library was generated by PCR. The instrument given in TCRdb is Illumina HiSeq 2500. TCR libraries were prepared with molecular barcoding, using unique molecular identifiers to normalize TCRbeta repertoire quantification. In TCRdb, the public reads were trimmed at Q25 with fastp and aligned with MiXCR, with productive beta chains retained. Each CDR3 protein gets just one entry, which takes the most common genes and DNA from the rows behind it. The sample profile shows about 980,000 distinct CDR3 sequences; 25% to 35% of them were found once. The ten largest clones represent more than 25% of the sample. General study outcomes and caveats: In some patients, high TCRbeta diversity at day 60 was attributed to recipient T cells and intrathymic progenitors that had survived conditioning. Over the following months the frequencies of hyperexpanded clones went down, and after one year T-cell counts and TCRbeta diversity were mostly credited to newly produced T cells. Apparently early alphabetaT-cell count recovery about two months after transplant reportedly relied on only several hundred rapidly expanded clones derived from non-depleted graft cells.

Notes on this clonotype: No antigen is known for it. No base quality values were provided; no much bigger clone lies one nucleotide off.

The treatment or condition label here, explained by the study, means: allogeneic hematopoietic cell transplantation with graft depleted of TCRalphabeta T cells and CD19 B cells. The transplant recipients were children given TCRalphabeta/CD19-depleted allogeneic hematopoietic cell grafts. Between the V and J ends, shortened by 4 bases and 0 bases respectively, the junction contains 6 bases. The germline V gene gives CDR1 as SQVTM and CDR2 as ANQGSEA. Including the terminal cysteine and phenylalanine, the CDR3 comprises 12 residues. The CDR3 DNA has 36 bases and is translated from base 1. This receptor was identified in a boy under three years old who had a stem cell transplant for SCID, so the T cells may come from the graft donor. The sequence joins TRBV29-1 to TRBJ2-5, with the D gene uncertain. The sample consisted of PBMCs, mostly from graft donor cells, taken 360 days after TCRalphabeta/CD19-depleted stem cell transplant. The sequence in DNA is TGCAGCGTTGTCCAGCACCAAGAGACCCAGTACTTC. Translated, it reads CSVVQHQETQYF.